This TCR beta chain is from a study of shared clonotypes between healthy human individuals. Positively selected for CCR7, the CD45RO-negative cells used as naive CD8 cells excluded terminally differentiated effector memory CD45RA+ cells. Recent acute infections and vaccinations were absent in the healthy HIV-negative adult donors. Every contributor of samples was a Caucasian grown-up residing in Nashville, Tennessee. The CDR3 is made up of 15 amino acids. Germline-derived CDR1 and CDR2 are SGHTA and FQGTGA. The V segment lost 1 base and the J segment 7 bases; nucleotides outside the gene matches: 8. Sequenced by immunoSEQ multiplex PCR; TCRdb stores in-frame clones only, minus some. The sample yields hundreds of thousands of clones, about 92% seen once. Concerning this clone: Its antigen is unidentified.

Whole-study findings and limits: Estimated richness values were generally larger in naive subsets than in memory subsets.

This chain joins TRBV7-3 and TRBJ1-2; TRBD1 matches 8 bases. This TCR derives from a man aged 30-40 years in good health. The sample taken for sequencing was naive CD8+ T cells sorted from blood. This CDR3 reads CASSLKPGGASGYTF. The CDR3 nucleotides read TGTGCCAGCAGCTTAAAGCCAGGGGGCGCATCTGGCTACACCTTC.